This is a list of T cell receptor beta chains from one sample in a study of Tregs in tolerant kidney transplant recipients. Only in-frame clones appear in the TCRdb table, and some are missing; sequencing was by immunoSEQ multiplex PCR. The sample shows some 68,000 clones, 84% of them seen only once. The sample taken for sequencing was CD4+ T cells from blood. Every receptor here comes from a human donor in good health. Both conserved end residues are part of each CDR3. The order of the fields is V gene, CDR3 length, J gene, D gene, CDR3 DNA, CDR3 protein. A D gene is named only where the DNA matches it firmly.

V: TRBV7-2
length: 13
J: TRBJ1-5
D: -
DNA: TGTGCCAGCAGCTTAGGACTCTTAGAGCCCCAGCATTTT
CDR3: CASSLGLLEPQHF

V: TRBV4-2
length: 13
J: TRBJ2-7
D: -
DNA: TGTGCCAGCAGCCAAGATGGGGACTACGAGCAGTACTTC
CDR3: CASSQDGDYEQYF

V: TRBV19
length: 13
J: TRBJ2-5
D: -
DNA: TGTGCCAGTAGTATCATGGGTCGGGAGACCCAGTACTTC
CDR3: CASSIMGRETQYF

V: TRBV5-1
length: 13
J: TRBJ2-7
D: TRBD2
DNA: TGCGCCAGCGCCGCGGGAGGAGGGCACGAGCAGTACTTC
CDR3: CASAAGGGHEQYF

V: TRBV4-1
length: 17
J: TRBJ1-5
D: TRBD1
DNA: TGCGCCAGCAGCCAAGATCGGAACAGGGGAAATGATCAGCCCCAGCATTTT
CDR3: CASSQDRNRGNDQPQHF

V: TRBV21-1
length: 20
J: TRBJ1-5
D: -
DNA: TGTGCCAGCAGCAAAACGCCGAACGACCACAGGGTGTATAGCAATCAGCCCCAGCATTTT
CDR3: CASSKTPNDHRVYSNQPQHF

V: TRBV5-4
length: 19
J: TRBJ2-4
D: -
DNA: TGTGCCAGCAGCTCGAGGAGCGGAGCCCCGGGAACGTTCAAAAACATTCAGTACTTC
CDR3: CASSSRSGAPGTFKNIQYF

V: TRBV9
length: 18
J: TRBJ1-1
D: TRBD1
DNA: TGTGCCAGCAGCCCCCGGATGTCCGGGACAGGGGTACCGAATGAAGCTTTCTTT
CDR3: CASSPRMSGTGVPNEAFF

V: TRBV30
length: 14
J: TRBJ2-7
D: -
DNA: TGTGCCTGGAGTAAGCTAGGGGAAGGCTACGAGCAGTACTTC
CDR3: CAWSKLGEGYEQYF

V: TRBV10-3
length: 16
J: TRBJ2-2
D: -
DNA: TGTGCCATCAGGTCGGGTTTATCGGCGAACACCGGGGAGCTGTTTTTT
CDR3: CAIRSGLSANTGELFF